This record looks at one TCR beta chain sequence and its context. The antigen is undetermined. Per the study methods: In papillary thyroid cancer, a distant-metastasis classifier was built using CDR3 differences across clinicopathological groups. TCRdb re-analyzed the PCR reads using MiXCR. Clone size and V and J calls follow TCRdb, not the original study. The data show about 45,000 clones, less than 5% seen once. This record comes from a study of metastatic and nonmetastatic thyroid tumors. Study overall: Blood and tumor or nodule tissue repertoires from malignant and benign thyroid patients were compared. Study findings and constraints: Relative to benign nodules, malignant thyroid tumors were reportedly characterized by significantly elevated TCR beta diversity in blood and tumor.

Per the germline V gene, CDR1 is MNHEY and CDR2 is SVGEGT. Trimming left V 7 bases short and J 1 base short, with 16 bases between. The CDR3 is 15 residues long. Patients underwent thyroid surgery, and none had received any treatment before it. The sequencing input was blood. The rearrangement uses TRBV6-2 or TRBV6-3 and TRBJ1-1; D unclear. The receptor was derived from a female donor with papillary thyroid cancer or a benign thyroid nodule (not recorded which). Some clones in this sample may be carry-over from other donors' samples. This CDR3 is CASIQSTPGNTEAFF. The CDR3 DNA is TGTGCCAGCATTCAATCGACCCCTGGGAACACTGAAGCTTTCTTT.